A selection of T cell receptor beta chains follows, all from one sample in a study of cytomegalovirus exposure and HLA in healthy donors. The repertoire was sequenced with immunoSEQ multiplex PCR; TCRdb's copy has only in-frame clones and lacks some. Here the sample spans around 190,000 clones, roughly 86% being singletons. The sample consisted of PBMCs. These receptors all stem from a woman between 18 and 29 years old in good health and CMV-seronegative. CDR3s include the opening cysteine and the closing phenylalanine or tryptophan. The listing skips clone size in some rows; elsewhere it reads once, few, many or a size class.

size: .; V: TRBV10-3; J: TRBJ1-1; length: 17; CDR3: CAISESWAAGKNTEAFF
size: few; V: TRBV30; J: TRBJ1-2; length: 18; CDR3: CAWSAKMTGTSSYYGYTF
size: few; V: TRBV5-6; J: TRBJ1-2; length: 14; CDR3: CASSPASTGPGYTF
size: .; V: TRBV6-5; J: TRBJ2-7; length: 14; CDR3: CASSRRWELYEQYF
size: .; V: TRBV9; J: TRBJ2-1; length: 14; CDR3: CASRPPGGSNEQFF
size: once; V: TRBV10-2; J: TRBJ1-5; length: 16; CDR3: CASSDRTGTGNQPQHF
size: once; V: TRBV9; J: TRBJ2-1; length: 18; CDR3: CASSLTSGGAFVINEQFF
size: .; V: TRBV19; J: TRBJ2-3; length: 13; CDR3: CASSIDGEGGTHF
size: .; V: TRBV4-1; J: TRBJ2-3; length: 13; CDR3: CASSNSEIDTQYF
size: .; V: TRBV5-1; J: TRBJ2-1; length: 15; CDR3: CASSLDSGTYNEQFF
size: .; V: TRBV27; J: TRBJ1-2; length: 12; CDR3: CASSSGQGGYTF
size: .; V: TRBV6-5; J: TRBJ2-7; length: 14; CDR3: CASSGDRGFYEQYF
size: .; V: TRBV19; J: TRBJ2-7; length: 17; CDR3: CASSIDSSASGNYEQYF
size: .; V: TRBV6-5; J: TRBJ1-2; length: 13; CDR3: CASSYDRDLGYTF
size: few; V: TRBV5-1; J: TRBJ1-2; length: 15; CDR3: CASSPGTGANYGYTF
size: .; V: TRBV29-1; J: TRBJ1-1; length: 12; CDR3: CSLDSLNTEAFF
size: .; V: TRBV5-6; J: TRBJ1-2; length: 13; CDR3: CASSLRDSYGYTF
size: few; V: TRBV5-1; J: TRBJ2-6; length: 15; CDR3: CASSRQDSGANVLTF
size: .; V: TRBV9; J: TRBJ2-5; length: 16; CDR3: CASSGRSGGASETQYF
size: .; V: TRBV5-4; J: TRBJ2-1; length: 15; CDR3: CASSLSRGHYNEQFF
size: .; V: TRBV27; J: TRBJ1-5; length: 18; CDR3: CASLQGGRVWRRNQPQHF
size: .; V: TRBV15; J: TRBJ1-1; length: 14; CDR3: CATTSGALNTEAFF
size: .; V: TRBV21-1; J: TRBJ2-1; length: 17; CDR3: CASSYPRYRDTYNEQFF
size: .; V: TRBV9; J: TRBJ2-5; length: 15; CDR3: CASSVVWGRGETQYF
size: once; V: TRBV10-1; J: TRBJ2-7; length: 10; CDR3: CASRGYGEYF
size: .; V: TRBV18; J: TRBJ1-1; length: 15; CDR3: CASSPPSGYGTEAFF
size: .; V: TRBV23-1; J: TRBJ2-7; length: 14; CDR3: CASSRGQGSYEQYF
size: .; V: TRBV4-1; J: TRBJ2-5; length: 14; CDR3: CASSQPTGQETQYF
size: few; V: TRBV28; J: TRBJ1-1; length: 13; CDR3: CASSLSENTEAFF
size: once; V: TRBV7-2; J: TRBJ1-3; length: 14; CDR3: CASSFSSSGNTIYF
size: .; V: TRBV5-6; J: TRBJ1-2; length: 19; CDR3: CASSFLVAGGARPRYGYTF